The entry below describes one T cell receptor beta chain. The target of this receptor is not known. Base-call qualities are not available, and no considerably larger clone is one nucleotide away. These data belong to a study of cytomegalovirus exposure and HLA in healthy donors (dated by TCRdb to 2017 to 2019). Study-wide context: In an earlier analysis of some 550 of the donors, around 300 Gb of sequence data and 95 million to 130 million unique TCR beta sequences from 150 million to 200 million T cells were reported. Class I and class II HLA loci were covered by the typing at four-digit resolution. Across around 400 genotyped donors of the cohort, an average of approximately 240,000 unique TCR beta nucleotide sequences per donor were sequenced, and roughly 17% of those sequences were non-productive. The number of typed donors differed by locus: roughly 620-630 for A, B, C, DRB1 and DQB1; roughly 510 for DQA1; approximately 610 for DPA1; and about 450 for DPB1. The study aimed to test whether cataloging public T cell receptors could reveal signatures of past pathogen exposure. In the later analysis, no new phenotypic data were used to find candidate immune exposures; instead, reliance was placed on TCR beta sequences and their occurrence across donors. To study patterns of TCR occurrence, a later analysis re-analyzed previously published TCR beta repertoires from 700 or so donors and added high-resolution HLA genotyping. Of the 350 to 450 genotyped donors, more than 75% were placed in the genetic ancestry cluster associated with self-reported Caucasian donors. An early release that covered fewer than 750 HLA-typed donors contained approximately 300 gigabases of sequencing data and around 80 million unique TCR sequences. High-throughput TCR immunosequencing, statistical association of individual TCRs with disease status, and machine learning were combined to predict cytomegalovirus infection status. Because of strong linkage in the cohort, four to six DR-DQ haplotypes were treated as single units for association and clustering. The study profiled the T cell repertoires of about 720 subjects by immunosequencing and related them to cytomegalovirus serostatus. Donor age, sex, ethnicity and CMV serostatus were compiled together with the repertoire data. In an earlier analysis of roughly 580 of the donors, high-throughput TCR beta sequencing was used to judge whether each TCR beta V gene segment behaved as functional or pseudogenic. All discovery cohort repertoires had been generated on a single sequencing platform. A later genetic analysis took genome-wide SNP genotypes for about 65% of the roughly 670 donors and used that subset as a discovery cohort. A separate validation cohort of over a hundred different subjects was used in addition to the roughly 700-subject first cohort. What the authors observed across the whole study: The authors suggested that the approach could potentially be extended to other disease states and immunological phenotypes. A cluster of highly shared sequence variants was judged likely to represent a technical artifact of the sequencing pipeline. Compared with equally common non-associated chains, HLA-associated TCR beta chains in a later analysis were more clonally expanded and had lower generation probabilities. Only TCR beta chains were sequenced in this cohort, and the absence of alpha or paired-chain data limited detectable features. The classifier was reported to diagnose cytomegalovirus status with high specificity and sensitivity in both the original and validation cohorts. According to a later analysis, most CMV-associated TCR beta chains appeared to be HLA-restricted, and the HLA associations seemed to be driven largely by CMV exposure. A later genetic analysis reported fewer N-insertions in productive TCRs among donors in an Asian-associated ancestry cluster than the roughly 700-donor mean. For the cohort, immune exposure information was limited to CMV serostatus. Because HLA typing was unavailable for some donors at each locus, only the typed subset was used in association tests. Some IMGT-functional V segments, including TRBV6-2 and TRBV6-3, could not be told apart with the 87-base-pair reads, so those segments were excluded. A total of 150 to 200 TCR beta chains were listed by the study as associated with cytomegalovirus. The earlier analysis of about 600 of the donors excluded about 16 rarely observed V segments, including chromosome 9 orphons, because counts were too low. Linkage disequilibrium might explain the correlated functional status among segregating V segments, but an unknown experimental factor could not be ruled out. Most TCR sequences were observed very rarely across donors, whereas some public TCRs were present in many individuals. Sequencing depth was assumed to be roughly uniform across donors in the presence/absence analyses, though that assumption may not hold. Specific HLA alleles were associated with some 15,000 TCR beta sequences at a false discovery rate of 0.05 in a later analysis. A few of the identified cytomegalovirus-associated TCR beta chains were confirmed in vitro to be specific for cytomegalovirus antigens. According to a later analysis, TCR association rates differed among HLA loci, with DRB1 alleles showing the most associated TCRs and HLA-C alleles showing the fewest. When HLA alleles, especially DR and DQ, strongly co-occurred, TCR associations were difficult to assign to individual alleles. Several of the top co-occurrence clusters appeared to be linked to parvovirus B19, influenza, CMV and Epstein-Barr virus, according to a later analysis. A later genetic analysis associated a missense DCLRE1C variant with V-gene and J-gene trimming of TCR beta chains, and an independent cohort replicated the association. A further reported finding was that TCR beta sequences accurately predicted the HLA-A and HLA-B alleles for most subjects in the first cohort. In an earlier analysis of some 500 of the donors, most TCR beta V segments appeared in productive rearrangements about 87% or about 30% of the time, broadly matching IMGT annotations.

The cohort was made up of approximately 670 healthy bone marrow donors. At the time of sampling, every cohort member was nominally healthy, though immune exposures that went unrecorded were likely present. The donor was CMV seronegative and belonged to the group of more than 300 seronegative cohort members. A peripheral blood sample was collected from each donor, and TCR beta sequencing was performed on peripheral blood mononuclear cells. Genomic DNA extraction from the blood cell samples was performed with the Qiagen DNeasy Blood Extraction Kit. Library method: the immunoSEQ multiplex PCR assay. For the multiplex PCR, a mixture combining 60 forward primers for TCR Vbeta segments and 13 reverse primers for TCR Jbeta segments was used. The CDR3 region of rearranged TCR beta genes was amplified from genomic DNA by a multiplex PCR assay. On the Illumina HiSeq System, the amplified TCR beta libraries were sequenced as 87-base-pair reads. The authors' pipeline ran thus. In a later analysis, some 80 million unique TCR beta chains were counted across the roughly 610 repertoires, and around 11 million of these chains were shared by at least two donors. Raw reads were error-corrected and collapsed into unique sequences by a nearest-neighbor algorithm in which closely related sequences were merged to remove PCR and sequencing errors. V, D and J gene segments were assigned by aligning CDR3 sequences to IMGT reference sequences. For a sequence to be retained, a match of at least six nucleotides was required to both a V gene segment and a J gene segment. A rearrangement was called productive if the CDR3 had no stop codons and remained in frame with V and J, and every other rearrangement was called non-productive. Following IMGT convention, CDR3 was defined as the stretch from the second conserved V-encoded cysteine to the conserved J-encoded phenylalanine. The earlier analysis of about 610 of the donors excluded any sequence lacking an unambiguous match to a single V gene segment. An earlier analysis of under 750 of the donors called V segments functional above 56.7% productive rearrangements and segregating when the between-donor standard deviation exceeded 5%. A statistical classification framework was built to diagnose cytomegalovirus status from the catalog of TCR beta chain sequences. V and J gene assignment, in a later analysis, came from comparing TCR nucleotide sequences with IMGT/GENE-DB human TR gene sequences. Using the TCRdist pipeline, a later analysis assigned CDR3 sequences along with most-parsimonious VDJ recombination scenarios. A later analysis defined each TCR beta chain by its CDR3 amino acid sequence plus V-gene family, and excluded reads lacking a unique V-gene family. In a later analysis, a few hundred highly shared, low-generation-probability nucleotide sequences were removed to address suspected cross-contamination and a sequencing artifact. In a later analysis, a clonal expansion index was calculated for each public chain from normalized within-repertoire ranks of inferred template counts. In a later analysis, generation probabilities were computed with a VDJ recombination model fitted to out-of-frame rearrangements, and the resulting probabilities were checked against IGoR. Hypergeometric tests were used in a later analysis to score TCR-TCR, TCR-HLA and TCR-CMV co-occurrence, with a repertoire-size bias correction applied to the TCR pairs. A later analysis estimated false discovery rates by permuting HLA or CMV assignments 20 times. In a later analysis, co-occurring TCRs were grouped using DBSCAN, with TCRdist sequence similarity added in when clustering inside HLA-allele-positive subsets. For co-occurrence clustering, repertoires with fewer than 30,000 or more than 120,000 public chains were excluded, along with 4 to 6 repertoires with anomalous nucleotide sharing. In its TCRdb copy, this immuneACCESS table keeps in-frame sequences only and misses some clones. Where compared with another copy, unresolved V genes explain less than half of these, and the others have no known cause. V and J calls and clone size come straight from that table; D and trimming were deduced from the DNA. The sample table shows a few hundred thousand clones, and roughly two thirds are seen once. The ten largest clones capture 2% to 2.5% of the sample.

V loses 5 bases of germline sequence and J loses 0 bases, and the interval between the two ends is 9 bases. Taken from the germline V gene, the CDR1 and CDR2 loops are SGHRS and YFSETQ. The CDR3 goes from the cysteine to the phenylalanine over 14 residues. Solely the CDR3 DNA is kept, with 42 bases framed from the first base. This receptor was identified in a female donor in good health and CMV-seronegative. The chain couples TRBV5-1 to TRBJ2-1; the D gene is perhaps TRBD2, on 5 matching bases. Sequencing was done on a sample of PBMCs. The DNA sequence follows: TGCGCCAGCAGTTTTAGCGCCTCCTACAATGAGCAGTTCTTC. It translates to CASSFSASYNEQFF.